The 13 T cell receptor beta chains in this list originate from one sample, sequenced in a study of chemoradiotherapy in HPV16-positive cancers. Using immunoSEQ multiplex PCR, the repertoire was profiled, and TCRdb retains in-frame clones only, with some absent. The repertoire has tens of thousands of clones, over 85% of them found once; the top ten carry more than 3%. This specimen was blood, taken from a patient who underwent chemoradiotherapy. These receptors originate from a human donor with HPV-associated anogenital cancer.

The chain uses TRBV18 and TRBJ1-1; possibly TRBD1 for D (6 bases). The CDR3 has 14 residues. V dropped 3 bases and J dropped 1 base, with 9 bases sitting between them. Germline lookup yields CDR1 KGHSH and CDR2 LQKENI. Here the CDR3 reads CASSPPRGNTEAFF. CDR3 bases: TGTGCCAGCTCACCTCCCAGGGGGAACACTGAAGCTTTCTTT.

The chain has TRBV6-5 and TRBJ1-6, with a tentative D call TRBD1 (5 bases). Germline V gene lookup returns CDR1 MNHEY and CDR2 SVGAGI. V lost 6 bases and J 6 bases, leaving 15 bases between the germline ends. This CDR3 has 15 amino acids. In DNA, the CDR3 is TGTGCCAGCAGACTTCCGGGACCGAGTAATTCACCCCTCCACTTT. This gives the protein CASRLPGPSNSPLHF.

The chain couples TRBV5-1 to TRBJ2-7; 10 nucleotides match TRBD1. The V gene's germline CDR1 is SGHRS and CDR2 YFSETQ. Trimming took 3 bases from V and 5 from J; bases not matched to a gene: 11. The CDR3 runs 16 residues. CDR3 sequence (DNA): TGCGCCAGCAGCTCCCCCCCGGGACAGGGGATCCACGAGCAGTACTTC. It translates to CASSSPPGQGIHEQYF.

The CDR3 is CAWSTQGNQPQHF. The CDR3 DNA sequence: TGTGCCTGGAGTACACAGGGCAATCAGCCCCAGCATTTT. J is TRBJ1-5 and V is TRBV30, with a tentative D call TRBD1 (5 bases). Germline CDR1 reads GTSNPN; CDR2 reads SVGIG (reference sequence). The CDR3 spans 13 residues. The ends were cut back, 2 bases at V and 2 bases at J, with 7 bases in the middle.

This clone was observed a handful of times. The gene calls are TRBV11-3 and TRBJ2-4; tentative D call: TRBD2 (6 bases). CDR1 and CDR2 from the germline V gene are SGHNT and YENEEA. This CDR3 is 15 amino acids long. V lost 6 bases to trimming and J lost 8 bases, with 20 bases between them. CDR3 in amino acids: CASSNGAGTSDIQYF. DNA of the CDR3: TGTGCCAGCAGTAACGGGGCAGGGACTTCGGACATTCAGTACTTC. Supplemented by reference TRBV11-3 and TRBJ2-4, the full variable domain reads EAGVVQSPRYKIIEKKQPVAFWCNPISGHNTLYWYLQNLGQGPELLIRYENEEAVDDSQLPKDRFSAERLKGVDSTLKIQPAELGDSAVYLCASSNGAGTSDIQYFGAGTRLSVL.

This rearrangement joins TRBV5-1 to TRBJ2-1; 7 bases align to TRBD2. V lost 3 bases, J lost 3 bases, and 6 bases stayed unmatched. Germline V gives CDR1 SGHRS, CDR2 YFSETQ. CDR3 size: 15 residues. Here the CDR3 DNA reads TGCGCCAGCAGCTCTAGCGGACCCGGCTACAATGAGCAGTTCTTC. As protein: CASSSSGPGYNEQFF.

The genes are TRBV7-8 and TRBJ2-5, with TRBD2 matching over 13 bases. The CDR3 length is 16 residues. V lost 1 base to trimming and J lost 3 bases; unmatched junction nucleotides: 2. Germline V gives CDR1 SGHVS, CDR2 FQNEAQ. CDR3 residues: CASSLGGLAGEETQYF. DNA for the CDR3: TGTGCCAGCAGCTTAGGAGGACTAGCGGGAGAAGAGACCCAGTACTTC.

The V call is TRBV6-4, the J call TRBJ1-1; D gene ambiguous. There are 13 residues in the CDR3. The germline V gene has CDR1 MRHNA and CDR2 SNTAGT. Trimming shortened V by 4 bases and J by 4 bases, and 10 bases separated the two germline ends. This chain's CDR3 is CASSVEGGTEAFF. CDR3 coding DNA: TGTGCCAGCAGTGTTGAGGGAGGCACTGAAGCTTTCTTT.

This sequence joins TRBV10-3 and TRBJ2-3; D perhaps matches TRBD1 (7 bases). CDR1 ENHRY and CDR2 SYGVKD come from the germline V gene. V shed 0 bases and J shed 3 bases, with 13 bases lying between them. The CDR3 extends over 16 amino acids. The CDR3 reads CAISESRQGGTDTQYF. The CDR3 DNA sequence: TGTGCCATCAGTGAGTCCCGACAGGGAGGAACAGATACGCAGTATTTT.

The chain joins TRBV11-2 to TRBJ2-7, with D possibly matching TRBD2 (5 bases). V was trimmed by 5 bases and J by 0 bases, leaving 20 bases between them. Per germline, CDR1 SGHAT and CDR2 FQNNGV. This CDR3 spans 17 amino acids. The CDR3: CASSRTESGMSSYEQYF. CDR3 DNA sequence: TGTGCCAGCAGCCGTACCGAAAGCGGTATGAGCTCCTACGAGCAGTACTTC.

This chain uses TRBV25-1 with TRBJ2-3; 15 bases are a match to TRBD2. The CDR3 is 18 residues long. The ends lost 1 base at V and 6 bases at J; junction bases unmatched: 8. Germline V CDR1 and CDR2: MGHDK, SYGVNS. In DNA, the CDR3 is TGTGCCAGCAGTGAATCTATAGGACTAGCGGGAGGGGGCGATACGCAGTATTTT. It translates to CASSESIGLAGGGDTQYF. The whole variable domain, filled in from reference TRBV25-1 and TRBJ2-3, reads EADIYQTPRYLVIGTGKKITLECSQTMGHDKMYWYQQDPGMELHLIHYSYGVNSTEKGDLSSESTVSRIRTEHFPLTLESARPSHTSQYLCASSESIGLAGGGDTQYFGPGTRLTVL.

J is TRBJ1-5 and V is TRBV2; 8 bases match TRBD1. The CDR3 sequence is 14 residues long. Trimming at V came to 5 bases and at J to 2 bases, leaving 2 bases not matched to a gene. The V gene's germline CDR1 is SNHLY and CDR2 FYNNEI. This CDR3 is CASSPGQGNQPQHF. Here the CDR3 DNA reads TGTGCCAGCAGTCCGGGACAGGGCAATCAGCCCCAGCATTTT.

V gene TRBV5-5 combines with J gene TRBJ2-2; D gene uncertain. The germline CDR1 and CDR2 sequences are SGHKS and YYEKEE (reference sequence). The CDR3 is 14 amino acids. Trimming pared 2 bases from V and 2 bases from J, leaving 7 bases between. Here the CDR3 reads CASSFTTNTGELFF. Here the CDR3 DNA reads TGTGCCAGCAGCTTTACTACCAACACCGGGGAGCTGTTTTTT.